The text below deals with one T cell receptor beta chain. Germline V gene lookup returns CDR1 SGHRS and CDR2 YFSETQ. This CDR3 is 14 amino acids long. V was shortened by 0 bases and J by 1 base, with 8 bases between the two germline ends. The data originate from a study of T-cell reconstitution after alpha-beta-depleted transplantation in children. Unique molecular identifiers featured in how the TCRbeta library was prepared. From the PCR reads, TCRdb called clonotypes with MiXCR, one entry per CDR3 protein. The data show about 610,000 distinct CDR3 sequences, 10% to 13% seen once. The sequencing here drew on PBMCs from the stem cell graft donor, taken from the stem cell graft. The genes are TRBV5-1 and TRBJ2-7; no clear D. This sequence was found in a human donor who donated a stem cell graft to a child with acute myeloid leukemia. CDR3 in amino acids: CASSLALFSYEQYF. CDR3 coding DNA: TGCGCCAGCAGCTTGGCTCTCTTTTCCTACGAGCAGTACTTC.